Presented here are 18 T cell receptor beta chains from one specimen sequenced in a study of graft-versus-host responses after intestinal transplantation. Clones were sequenced by immunoSEQ multiplex PCR, and TCRdb holds only the in-frame ones, with some missing. The table has 20,000 or so clones, roughly 85% seen once; the top ten hold around 0.91%. The material was PBMCs, obtained nearly 470 days after intestinal transplant. These receptors were collected from a human patient who received an intestinal transplant, so some T cells may come from the graft donor.

J is TRBJ1-5 and V is TRBV5-8, with unresolved D. The ends were cut back, 4 bases at V and 1 base at J, with 15 bases in the middle. CDR3 length: 16 amino acids. CDR1 and CDR2 (germline): SGHTS, YDEGEE. The CDR3 nucleotides read TGTGCCAGCAGCGGCGGGGTGATCCTAAGCAATCAGCCCCAGCATTTT. Translating it yields CASSGGVILSNQPQHF.

The rearrangement uses TRBV19 and TRBJ2-7; the D gene is possibly TRBD2 (7 bases). This CDR3 is built from 14 residues. Trimming pared 5 bases from V and 5 bases from J, leaving 16 bases between. The germline CDR1 and CDR2 sequences are LNHDA and SQIVND (reference sequence). CDR3 sequence: CASSWGGSPNEQYF. CDR3 in DNA: TGTGCCAGTAGTTGGGGGGGCAGCCCCAACGAGCAGTACTTC.

The chain couples TRBV4-1 to TRBJ2-7, with 9 nucleotides matching TRBD1. The J segment lost 3 bases and the V segment lost 0 bases, leaving 6 bases of the junction unmatched. Looked up from germline, CDR1 is MGHRA and CDR2 is YSYEKL. The CDR3 totals 16 residues. The CDR3 nucleotides read TGCGCCAGCAGCCAAGATCTTAGGACAGGGGACTACGAGCAGTACTTC. This codes for CASSQDLRTGDYEQYF.

The rearrangement joins TRBV30 to TRBJ1-2, with TRBD1 as a possible D gene (6 bases). V lost 3 bases and J lost 1, with 9 bases in between. From germline, CDR1 is GTSNPN and CDR2 SVGIG (reference sequence). The CDR3 is made up of 13 amino acids. The CDR3 is CAWSRGFNYGYTF. The CDR3 coding sequence is TGTGCCTGGAGCAGGGGTTTTAACTATGGCTACACCTTC.

This chain joins TRBV6-6 and TRBJ2-1; no firm D call. Between the trimmed V and J ends, which lost 5 bases and 4 bases, there was a span of 3 bases. This CDR3 has 11 residues. CDR1 is MNHNY and CDR2 is SVGAGI in the germline V gene (reference sequence). This chain's CDR3 is CASSAYNEQFF. CDR3 coding DNA: TGTGCCAGCAGTGCTTACAATGAGCAGTTCTTC.

The chain combines TRBV30 with TRBJ1-1; no firm D call. Trimming left V 5 bases short and J 0 bases short, with 7 bases between. The CDR3 is made up of 12 amino acids. Germline lookup yields CDR1 GTSNPN and CDR2 SVGIG (reference sequence). CDR3 amino acids: CAWGLMNTEAFF. In nucleotides, the CDR3 is TGTGCCTGGGGACTCATGAACACTGAAGCTTTCTTT.

The gene calls are TRBV6-1 and TRBJ2-2; D remains ambiguous. V was trimmed by 7 bases and J by 2 bases, leaving 14 bases between them. The germline V gene encodes CDR1 MNHNS and CDR2 SASEGT. CDR3 length: 15 amino acids. The CDR3 is CASKVRVGNTGELFF. The CDR3 DNA sequence: TGTGCCAGCAAAGTCAGAGTGGGTAACACCGGGGAGCTGTTTTTT.

The chain joins TRBV25-1 to TRBJ2-5; tentative D call: TRBD2 (6 bases). The CDR3 has 18 amino acids. The germline gives CDR1 MGHDK, CDR2 SYGVNS. V lost 3 bases and J lost 5, with 25 bases in between. The CDR3 DNA sequence: TGTGCCAGCAGTGACGTCTCAGGAGGGGCTGGTGTATGGGAGACCCAGTACTTC. Translation gives CASSDVSGGAGVWETQYF.

V usage is TRBV5-1 and J usage is TRBJ1-5; TRBD1 is a possible D gene (5 bases). Trimming shortened V by 0 bases and J by 2 bases, and 9 bases separated the two germline ends. This CDR3 spans 15 amino acids. Germline values: CDR1 SGHRS, CDR2 YFSETQ. CDR3 region: CASSLEGEGNQPQHF. The DNA of the CDR3 is TGCGCCAGCAGCTTGGAAGGGGAAGGCAATCAGCCCCAGCATTTT. Full variable domain (outside the CDR3, taken from reference TRBV5-1 and TRBJ1-5): KAGVTQTPRYLIKTRGQQVTLSCSPISGHRSVSWYQQTPGQGLQFLFEYFSETQRNKGNFPGRFSGRQFSNSRSEMNVSTLELGDSALYLCASSLEGEGNQPQHFGDGTRLSIL.

The rearrangement links TRBV28 to TRBJ1-2; TRBD1 is a possible D gene (6 bases). Germline CDR1 MDHEN, CDR2 SYDVKM. V gave up 5 bases and J gave up 7 bases, with 20 bases separating them. The CDR3 loop spans 15 amino acids. This CDR3 reads CASSPNDRIDSGYTF. CDR3 nucleotide sequence: TGTGCCAGCAGTCCTAATGACAGGATTGATAGTGGCTACACCTTC.

The chain is built from TRBV6-1 and TRBJ2-1; possibly TRBD2 for D (5 bases). The V gene lost 5 bases and the J gene lost 7 bases, with 12 bases spanning the gap. CDR1 and CDR2 (germline): MNHNS, SASEGT. The CDR3 is 13 residues long. CDR3 in DNA: TGTGCCAGCAGTATTAGGGAGAGGAATGAGCAGTTCTTC. The encoded protein is CASSIRERNEQFF.

The chain links TRBV7-9 to TRBJ2-3; D not resolved. Deletions cut 1 base from V and 4 bases from J, with 3 bases between. This CDR3 spans 12 amino acids. Germline V gene sequence: CDR1 SEHNR, CDR2 FQNEAQ (reference sequence). CDR3 region: CASSLVADTQYF. CDR3 nucleotide sequence: TGTGCCAGCAGCTTAGTCGCAGATACGCAGTATTTT.

This rearrangement joins TRBV6-1 to TRBJ1-2; 8 bases map to TRBD1. The CDR3 covers 14 residues. CDR1 is MNHNS and CDR2 is SASEGT in the germline V gene. V was pared by 2 bases and J by 7 bases, with 6 bases of the junction left unmatched. The CDR3 here is CASSESGGVSGYTF. The DNA of the CDR3 is TGTGCCAGCAGTGAATCAGGGGGCGTTAGTGGCTACACCTTC.

The chain joins TRBV9 to TRBJ2-3; possible D gene TRBD2, 6 bases. Germline V gene lookup returns CDR1 SGDLS and CDR2 YYNGEE. The length of the CDR3 is 15 residues. Trimming took 0 bases from V and 4 from J, leaving 12 bases between them. In nucleotides, the CDR3 is TGTGCCAGCAGCGTAGATGTGGAGGGGCCAGATACGCAGTATTTT. It yields the protein CASSVDVEGPDTQYF.

In the case of this clone: One end of the junction varies from germline; a read error may be responsible. The V and J genes are TRBV5-3 and TRBJ2-1; D may be TRBD2 (6 bases). TRBV5-3 is an open reading frame whose function is uncertain. The CDR3 is 16 residues long. DNA for the CDR3: TGTGCGAGAATCCCTAGCGACAACACTCAAGGGAATGAGCAGTTCTTC. Its translation is CARIPSDNTQGNEQFF.

Written as DNA, the CDR3 is TGTGCCAGCCGACCCTCAGGGGGACGCACTGAAGCTTTCTTT. This sequence encodes CASRPSGGRTEAFF. The rearrangement links TRBV6-1 to TRBJ1-1, with 7 bases lining up with TRBD1. The length of the CDR3 is 14 residues. CDR1 is MNHNS and CDR2 is SASEGT in the germline V gene. With V trimmed by 8 bases and J by 4 bases, 10 bases remained unmatched.

The chain uses TRBV28 and TRBJ2-1, with 7 bases that match TRBD1. The V and J ends lost 7 bases and 10 bases, in that order; junction bases with no gene match: 10. There are 13 residues in the CDR3. Germline CDR1 reads MDHEN; CDR2 reads SYDVKM. The CDR3 protein is CASIPWDSQEQFF. DNA of the CDR3: TGTGCCAGCATCCCCTGGGACAGCCAAGAGCAGTTCTTC.

This chain connects TRBV10-2 to TRBJ2-1, with D possibly being TRBD2 (5 bases). The CDR3 runs 12 residues. The germline gives CDR1 WSHSY, CDR2 SAAADI. The V end was cut by 10 bases, the J end by 6 bases, with 13 bases between. For the CDR3, the DNA is TGCGCCACCGCCCCCGGGGTCAATGAGCAGTTCTTC. It translates to CATAPGVNEQFF.